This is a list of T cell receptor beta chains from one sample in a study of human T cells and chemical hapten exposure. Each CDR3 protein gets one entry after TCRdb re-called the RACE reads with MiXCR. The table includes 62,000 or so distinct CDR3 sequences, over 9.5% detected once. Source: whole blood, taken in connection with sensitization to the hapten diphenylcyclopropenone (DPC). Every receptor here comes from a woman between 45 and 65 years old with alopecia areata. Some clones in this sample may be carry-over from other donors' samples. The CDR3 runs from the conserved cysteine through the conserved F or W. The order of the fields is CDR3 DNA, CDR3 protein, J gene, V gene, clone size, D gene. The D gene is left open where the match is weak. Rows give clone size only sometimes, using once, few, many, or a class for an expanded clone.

TGTGCCAGCAGCTCAGACAGGGGGCGTGAGCAGTTCTTC,CASSSDRGREQFF,TRBJ2-1,TRBV7-2,-,TRBD1
TGTGCCAGCAGCCTCACATTGAACACTGAAGCTTTCTTT,CASSLTLNTEAFF,TRBJ1-1,TRBV2,many,-
TGTGCCAGCAGCTTGAGGCTGGGGGGAGCGTACGAGCAGTACTTC,CASSLRLGGAYEQYF,TRBJ2-7,TRBV5-6,few,-
TGTGCCAGCAAGGGACTAGCGGGAGAGGAGATGGAGACCCAGTACTTC,CASKGLAGEEMETQYF,TRBJ2-5,TRBV12-3/TRBV12-4,-,TRBD2
TGTGCCAGCAGCAAGACAGGTACGGACAATGAGCAGTTCTTC,CASSKTGTDNEQFF,TRBJ2-1,TRBV7-2,-,-
TGTGCCAGCAGTTACTCGAATACAGGGTTAGGATCTGGCTACACCTTC,CASSYSNTGLGSGYTF,TRBJ1-2,TRBV6-6,few,-
TGTGCCAGCAGTATGCTGAACACTGAAGCTTTCTTT,CASSMLNTEAFF,TRBJ1-1,TRBV27,many,-
TGTGCCAGCAGCCAAGTGAGGCAGGGAGGAAACACCATATATTTT,CASSQVRQGGNTIYF,TRBJ1-3,TRBV4-2,few,-
TGTGCCAGCAGTCCTTGGCTGGCCCACGAGCAGTACTTC,CASSPWLAHEQYF,TRBJ2-7,TRBV12-3/TRBV12-4,-,-
TGTGCCAGTAGCGAAACTGTCACTAATGAAAAACTGTTTTTT,CASSETVTNEKLFF,TRBJ1-4,TRBV19,many,-
TGTGCCAGCAGCTTAGGCTTCGGGCCCTACGAGCAGTACTTC,CASSLGFGPYEQYF,TRBJ2-7,TRBV7-6,many,-
TGCAGCATGGCGAGTAGGGCTAGCGGGAGTAGGTACAATGAGCAGTTCTTC,CSMASRASGSRYNEQFF,TRBJ2-1,TRBV29-1,many,TRBD2
TGTGCCAGCAGCCCAGGAACCCGGGCCGGCAGGTACGAGCAGTACTTC,CASSPGTRAGRYEQYF,TRBJ2-7,TRBV7-9,-,-
TGTGCCAGCAGCCAATCTTGGGCCGGTACCTACAATGAGCAGTTCTTC,CASSQSWAGTYNEQFF,TRBJ2-1,TRBV3-1,few,-
TGTGCCAGCAGCCAAGCACCGGGGGCAGATCAGCCCCAGCATTTT,CASSQAPGADQPQHF,TRBJ1-5,TRBV3-1,few,-
TGCGCCAGCAGCTTGGGGGCAGGGTGGAGCACCGGGGAGCTGTTTTTT,CASSLGAGWSTGELFF,TRBJ2-2,TRBV5-1,-,-
TGTGCCAGCAGTTTGGCCCTAGCCAAAAACATTCAGTACTTC,CASSLALAKNIQYF,TRBJ2-4,TRBV12-3/TRBV12-4,many,-
TGTGCCAGCAGTTCTGGGACAGGGAGGGAGGGAAAACTGTTTTTT,CASSSGTGREGKLFF,TRBJ1-4,TRBV6-5,many,TRBD1
TGTGCCAGCTCACCGATGGATCTCACTAGCACAGATACGCAGTATTTT,CASSPMDLTSTDTQYF,TRBJ2-3,TRBV18,few,-
TGTGCCAGCAGCGTCTACCCGGGATCCTACGAGCAGTACTTC,CASSVYPGSYEQYF,TRBJ2-7,TRBV9,few,-
TGTGCCAGCAGTAATTCAGTGAGCTCTGGAAACACCATATATTTT,CASSNSVSSGNTIYF,TRBJ1-3,TRBV6-6,few,-
TGTGCCAGCAGCTCTCTAGATAATCAGCCCCAGCATTTT,CASSSLDNQPQHF,TRBJ1-5,TRBV7-9,few,-
TGTGCCAGCTCATCCGGACAGGGAGAGACCCAGTACTTC,CASSSGQGETQYF,TRBJ2-5,TRBV18,many,TRBD1
TGTGCCAGCAGGTCAATCGGGGGCAAGGGGAGTACTGAAGCTTTCTTT,CASRSIGGKGSTEAFF,TRBJ1-1,TRBV12-3/TRBV12-4,-,-
TGTGCCAGTAGTATGGCAGGGACGGGCACCGGGGAGCTGTTTTTT,CASSMAGTGTGELFF,TRBJ2-2,TRBV19,many,-
TGTGCCAGCAGTCGACAGGGTCGGAACACTGAAGCTTTCTTT,CASSRQGRNTEAFF,TRBJ1-1,TRBV6-2/TRBV6-3,many,TRBD1
TGTGCCAGCAGCCCGTCCGGGCCCGGGGAGCTGTTTTTT,CASSPSGPGELFF,TRBJ2-2,TRBV6-1,many,-
TGTGCCAGCAGTATGGGACAGAATCAGCCCCAGCATTTT,CASSMGQNQPQHF,TRBJ1-5,TRBV12-3/TRBV12-4,many,TRBD1
TGTGCCAGCAGCAAACAGGGCCCACCTAATGAAAAACTGTTTTTT,CASSKQGPPNEKLFF,TRBJ1-4,TRBV7-2,many,-
TGTGCCAGCAGCTTGGAAGGGTCCAGGACCCAGTACTTC,CASSLEGSRTQYF,TRBJ2-5,TRBV5-4,few,-
TGTGCCAGCTCACCCAGGGAAACTGGAAACACCATATATTTT,CASSPRETGNTIYF,TRBJ1-3,TRBV18,few,-
TGTGCCAGCGCCCCCCACAGCGGGGGGACGAACAATGAGCAGTTCTTC,CASAPHSGGTNNEQFF,TRBJ2-1,TRBV12-3/TRBV12-4,many,TRBD2
TGTGCCAGCTCACCCACAGGGGAGGATGAAGCTTTCTTT,CASSPTGEDEAFF,TRBJ1-1,TRBV18,few,TRBD1
TGTGCCACCAGCCGCAGGTCCAATCAGCCCCAGCATTTT,CATSRRSNQPQHF,TRBJ1-5,TRBV24-1,many,-
TGTGCCAGCAGCGCGGCGGGGGAAGTCTGGTCCTACAATGAGCAGTTCTTC,CASSAAGEVWSYNEQFF,TRBJ2-1,TRBV7-8,many,TRBD2
TGTGCCAGCAGTCAGGGGAGGTCCTACGAGCAGTACTTC,CASSQGRSYEQYF,TRBJ2-7,TRBV28,-,-
TGTGCCAGCAGTTTTTTATCTTACAATGAGCAGTTCTTC,CASSFLSYNEQFF,TRBJ2-1,TRBV27,many,-
TGTGCCAGCAGTTACCGGGGACTAGCATTTGAAGATACGCAGTATTTT,CASSYRGLAFEDTQYF,TRBJ2-3,TRBV6-5,few,TRBD2
TGTGCCAGCAGCCAAGAACAATCGGCAGGGACTAATGAAAAACTGTTTTTT,CASSQEQSAGTNEKLFF,TRBJ1-4,TRBV4-2,many,-
TGCAGTGCGAGTCTCCGGGAATTAGGCTACACCTTC,CSASLRELGYTF,TRBJ1-2,TRBV20-1,few,-
TGTGCCAGCAGCAAAGTCCACCGCAGGGACAGGGGACTTGATACCTACACCGGGGAGCTGTTTTTT,CASSKVHRRDRGLDTYTGELFF,TRBJ2-2,TRBV21-1,-,-
TGTGCCAGCCAAAGTGGGGGGACAGGGGCCCACGAGCAGTACTTC,CASQSGGTGAHEQYF,TRBJ2-7,TRBV27,many,TRBD1
TGCGCCAGCAGCTCTGGACAGAACACCGGGGAGCTGTTTTTT,CASSSGQNTGELFF,TRBJ2-2,TRBV5-1,-,-
TGTGCCAGCAGTCGTCAGGGTAGCGGCTATGGCTACACCTTC,CASSRQGSGYGYTF,TRBJ1-2,TRBV12-3/TRBV12-4,few,-
TGTGCCAGCAGCTTAGCAGGATTACTGGGTACCGAGCAGTACTTC,CASSLAGLLGTEQYF,TRBJ2-7,TRBV7-8,few,-
TGTGCCAGCAGTTTAGTAGGGCGACATCAGCCCCAGCATTTT,CASSLVGRHQPQHF,TRBJ1-5,TRBV27,many,-
TGCGCCAGCAGCTTCTGGACAGGGGAGGCTGAAGCTTTCTTT,CASSFWTGEAEAFF,TRBJ1-1,TRBV5-1,few,TRBD1
TGTGCCAGCAGCCCCTGGGCCGGAAACACCATATATTTT,CASSPWAGNTIYF,TRBJ1-3,TRBV27,few,-
TGTGCCAGCAGCTACACCGGTGGCTACACCTTC,CASSYTGGYTF,TRBJ1-2,TRBV7-2,few,-
TGCAGTGCTAGAGAACAGGGCGTGGAGTACAATGAGCAGTTCTTC,CSAREQGVEYNEQFF,TRBJ2-1,TRBV20-1,-,-
TGTGCCAGCAGCTTGACCCTTGGCTACACCTTC,CASSLTLGYTF,TRBJ1-2,TRBV7-2,few,-